These 24 T cell receptor beta chains were sequenced from one sample in a study of blood T cells in healthy people across ages (dated by TCRdb to the mid-2010s). The library was prepared using 5' RACE. Sequencer: Illumina HiSeq 2500. A second PCR of roughly 7 to 11 cycles was performed with a sample-barcoded 5' primer and a J-beta primer mix. TCRdb's own reprocessing of the public reads used fastp at Q25 and MiXCR and kept productive beta chains. A single entry per CDR3 protein holds the most common genes and DNA from its merged rows. The sample table shows about 1.5 million distinct CDR3 sequences, and approximately 43% are seen once. Of the sample, under 5% is held by the ten largest clones. Sequenced: blood. These receptors were taken from a woman aged 18-35 years in good health.

The genes are TRBV3-1 and TRBJ1-5; 9 nucleotides match TRBD1. CDR3 size: 14 residues. Germline values: CDR1 LGHDT, CDR2 YNNKEL (reference sequence). Unmatched junction bases numbered 4, after V lost 4 bases and J lost 6 bases. The chain's CDR3 is CASSPTGGFQPQHF. CDR3 coding DNA: TGTGCCAGCAGCCCGACAGGGGGATTTCAGCCCCAGCATTTT.

The genes are TRBV27 and TRBJ2-1; D not certain. V lost 5 bases to trimming and J lost 4 bases, with 12 bases between them. The CDR3 length is 14 residues. Germline CDR1 MNHEY, CDR2 SMNVEV (reference sequence). The DNA for the CDR3 is TGTGCCAGCAGTCGCTTTCAGGCATACAATGAGCAGTTCTTC. It yields the protein CASSRFQAYNEQFF.

This sequence joins TRBV12-3 or TRBV12-4 and TRBJ2-3; 10 bases match TRBD2. The length of the CDR3 is 15 residues. With V trimmed by 6 bases and J by 4 bases, 7 bases remained unmatched. The CDR3: CASRKAGGRADTQYF. The CDR3 region has the DNA TGTGCCAGCAGAAAAGCGGGAGGGAGGGCAGATACGCAGTATTTT.

V and J are TRBV6-2 or TRBV6-3 and TRBJ2-1; 9 bases map to TRBD1. Germline V gene sequence: CDR1 MNHEY, CDR2 SVGEGT. The CDR3 extends over 15 amino acids. Germline trimming cut 6 bases from V and 2 bases from J; bases unmatched to any gene: 5. CDR3 bases: TGTGCCAGCAGGGACAGGGGAATTCCCTACAATGAGCAGTTCTTC. Amino acids: CASRDRGIPYNEQFF.

This clonotype was seen more than once but under ten times. CDR3 DNA: TGCAGTGCTAGGAAGCGAAGTGGGGTCGATGAGCAGTACTTC. Translated, it gives CSARKRSGVDEQYF. The genes are TRBV20-1 and TRBJ2-5; the D is unclear. Germline V gives CDR1 DFQATT, CDR2 SNEGSKA (reference sequence). The CDR3 totals 14 residues. V gave up 3 bases and J gave up 11 bases, with 22 bases separating them.

This clonotype was seen more than once but under ten times. The chain carries TRBV5-1 and TRBJ2-1, with 10 bases matching TRBD1. The CDR3 length is 14 residues. V trimming: 7 bases; J trimming: 2 bases; junction bases outside the gene matches: 3. The germline V gene has CDR1 SGHRS and CDR2 YFSETQ. This CDR3 reads CASGTGEPYNEQFF. The CDR3 nucleotides are TGCGCCAGCGGGACAGGGGAGCCCTACAATGAGCAGTTCTTC. Based on the CDR3 plus reference TRBV5-1 and TRBJ2-1, the full variable domain is KAGVTQTPRYLIKTRGQQVTLSCSPISGHRSVSWYQQTPGQGLQFLFEYFSETQRNKGNFPGRFSGRQFSNSRSEMNVSTLELGDSALYLCASGTGEPYNEQFFGPGTRLTVL.

This clonotype was seen a few times. DNA of the CDR3: TGCGCCAGCAGCCAAGATCTAGGGAGCACAGATACGCAGTATTTT. Its protein product is CASSQDLGSTDTQYF. This rearrangement joins TRBV4-3 to TRBJ2-3; D is unclear. Trimming left V 0 bases short and J 0 bases short, with 7 bases between. Germline CDR1 and CDR2: LGHNA and YSLEER. The CDR3 consists of 15 residues.

This clonotype has a handful of counts. V usage is TRBV4-3 and J usage is TRBJ1-1, with D hard to call. Looked up from germline, CDR1 is LGHNA and CDR2 is YSLEER. V was trimmed by 0 bases and J by 8 bases, leaving 16 bases between them. The CDR3 is made up of 15 amino acids. The CDR3 protein is CASSQDRWTAGEAFF. For the CDR3, the DNA is TGCGCCAGCAGCCAAGATCGGTGGACGGCCGGAGAAGCTTTCTTT.

A few counts support this clonotype. This sequence joins TRBV3-1 and TRBJ2-1, with a tentative D call TRBD2 (6 bases). CDR1 is LGHDT and CDR2 is YNNKEL in the germline V gene (reference sequence). The CDR3 is 14 amino acids. V gave up 3 bases and J gave up 8 bases, with 14 bases separating them. The CDR3 sequence is CASSHETSTDEQFF. CDR3 DNA sequence: TGTGCCAGCAGCCATGAGACTAGTACCGATGAGCAGTTCTTC.

The gene calls are TRBV10-3 and TRBJ2-3; tentatively, D is TRBD2 (10 bases). The CDR3 extends over 19 amino acids. Germline loops: CDR1 ENHRY, CDR2 SYGVKD. Trimming removed 7 bases at V and 4 bases at J, with 30 bases between. The CDR3 loop reads CAINLTGTGTLAGADTQYF. The CDR3 DNA reads TGTGCCATCAACCTCACCGGGACAGGGACCCTAGCGGGGGCAGATACGCAGTATTTT.

This clonotype was observed a few times. The chain is built from TRBV14 and TRBJ2-1, with 11 bases fitting TRBD2. Germline lookup yields CDR1 SGHDN and CDR2 FVKESK. The CDR3 loop spans 17 amino acids. V was clipped by 1 base and J by 5 bases; unmatched bases: 7. CDR3 sequence (DNA): TGTGCCAGCAGCCAAGGGTGGGGGACTAGCGGCAACAATGAGCAGTTCTTC. It yields the protein CASSQGWGTSGNNEQFF.

This clonotype is a singleton in its sample. This chain links TRBV27 with TRBJ2-3; TRBD1 agrees at 7 bases. The ends lost 1 base at V and 2 bases at J; junction bases unmatched: 9. The CDR3 sequence is 17 residues long. CDR1 is MNHEY and CDR2 is SMNVEV in the germline V gene (reference sequence). CDR3 nucleotide sequence: TGTGCCAGCAGTTTATTCTCCACAGGGGCTACCACAGATACGCAGTATTTT. Protein product: CASSLFSTGATTDTQYF.

This chain uses TRBV11-2 with TRBJ2-1; D gene uncertain. V gave up 4 bases and J gave up 0 bases, with 4 bases separating them. CDR3 length: 13 residues. The germline V gene has CDR1 SGHAT and CDR2 FQNNGV. Here the CDR3 reads CASSYNSYNEQFF. Written as DNA, the CDR3 is TGTGCCAGCAGCTATAACTCCTACAATGAGCAGTTCTTC.

The chain employs TRBV20-1 and TRBJ2-3; TRBD2 aligns across 9 bases. The germline V gene encodes CDR1 DFQATT and CDR2 SNEGSKA (reference sequence). The junction had 15 bases not matched to a gene; V was cut back by 6 bases and J by 5 bases. The CDR3 totals 16 residues. The CDR3 nucleotides read TGCAGTGCGACCTCTTTGGCTAGCGGGGTGGTAGATACGCAGTATTTT. Protein product: CSATSLASGVVDTQYF.

V is TRBV12-3 or TRBV12-4 and J is TRBJ2-1, with 10 bases aligning to TRBD2. The CDR3 consists of 14 residues. V gave up 6 bases and J gave up 9 bases; unmatched junction bases: 8. The CDR3 nucleotides are TGTGCCAGCAGCCCGGGACTAGCGATAGGTGAGCAGTTCTTC. Its protein product is CASSPGLAIGEQFF.

J is TRBJ2-1 and V is TRBV9; D tentatively fits TRBD1 or TRBD2 (5 bases each). CDR1 is SGDLS, CDR2 YYNGEE, per germline. The CDR3 is 15 residues long. Deletions cut 6 bases from V and 0 bases from J, with 13 bases between. The CDR3 DNA is TGTGCCAGCAATTTGGGGACGGGCTCCTACAATGAGCAGTTCTTC. Its protein product is CASNLGTGSYNEQFF.

This clonotype showed up just a few times. The chain recombines TRBV4-1 with TRBJ1-6, with unresolved D. Trimming left V 1 base short and J 3 bases short, with 10 bases between. Germline values: CDR1 MGHRA, CDR2 YSYEKL. CDR3 length: 16 amino acids. In DNA, the CDR3 is TGCGCCAGCAGCCAAGCCTTCGGCCTCTATAATTCACCCCTCCACTTT. It encodes CASSQAFGLYNSPLHF.

This clonotype was counted a few times. V gene TRBV29-1 combines with J gene TRBJ1-2, with D hard to call. Germline CDR1 SQVTM, CDR2 ANQGSEA. Trimming removed 0 bases from V and 8 bases from J, with 13 bases in between. The CDR3 has 13 residues. CDR3 coding DNA: TGCAGCGTTGAAGATCCCGGACTGGGCGGCTACACCTTC. Its protein is CSVEDPGLGGYTF.

The V call is TRBV15, the J call TRBJ2-7, with TRBD1 identical over 10 bases. The CDR3 is 14 amino acids. Germline-derived CDR1 and CDR2 are LNHNV and YYDKDF (reference sequence). Trimming cost V 4 bases and J 3 bases; bases outside gene matches: 3. CDR3 sequence reads: CATSTDRGFYEQYF. The CDR3 DNA reads as TGTGCCACCAGCACGGACAGGGGGTTCTACGAGCAGTACTTC.

The DNA of the CDR3 is TGCAGTGCTGGAAACCATTGGGTCCAGGGTGAGCAGTACTTC. It codes for CSAGNHWVQGEQYF. The chain employs TRBV20-1 and TRBJ2-5, with D possibly TRBD1 on 5 matching bases. Germline assignment: CDR1 DFQATT and CDR2 SNEGSKA (reference sequence). The CDR3 is 14 residues long. V lost 5 bases and J lost 11, with 24 bases in between.

The gene calls are TRBV6-6 and TRBJ1-1, with D maybe TRBD1 (5 bases). Trimming took off 5 bases at V and 5 bases at J, with 15 bases between the two ends. Germline CDR1 reads MNHNY; CDR2 reads SVGAGI (reference sequence). The CDR3 covers 14 residues. CDR3 coding DNA: TGTGCCAGCAGTACGGGGCGGGGGAGGACTGAAGCTTTCTTT. Translation gives CASSTGRGRTEAFF.

The chain uses TRBV4-3 and TRBJ2-2, with TRBD1 as a possible D gene (5 bases). The germline V gene has CDR1 LGHNA and CDR2 YSLEER. The CDR3 is made up of 15 amino acids. V was trimmed by 0 bases and J by 6 bases, leaving 11 bases between them. Written as DNA, the CDR3 is TGCGCCAGCAGCCAAGATCGTGTAGGGGCCGGGGAGCTGTTTTTT. Its translation is CASSQDRVGAGELFF.

This chain links TRBV27 with TRBJ2-7, with 11 bases identical to TRBD2. CDR1 and CDR2 (germline): MNHEY, SMNVEV (reference sequence). V was pared by 3 bases and J by 7 bases, with 5 bases of the junction left unmatched. The CDR3 is 14 residues long. CDR3 sequence reads: CASSFSGTSGEQYF. For the CDR3, the DNA is TGTGCCAGCAGTTTCTCCGGGACTAGCGGAGAGCAGTACTTC.

This clonotype was seen a handful of times. This chain joins TRBV5-6 and TRBJ2-7; possible D gene TRBD1, 6 bases. Looked up from germline, CDR1 is SGHDT and CDR2 is YYEEEE. V lost 0 bases and J 4 bases, leaving 14 bases between the germline ends. CDR3 size: 15 residues. The CDR3 sequence is CASSLGPGHTYEQYF. DNA for the CDR3: TGTGCCAGCAGCTTGGGGCCGGGACACACTTACGAGCAGTACTTC.